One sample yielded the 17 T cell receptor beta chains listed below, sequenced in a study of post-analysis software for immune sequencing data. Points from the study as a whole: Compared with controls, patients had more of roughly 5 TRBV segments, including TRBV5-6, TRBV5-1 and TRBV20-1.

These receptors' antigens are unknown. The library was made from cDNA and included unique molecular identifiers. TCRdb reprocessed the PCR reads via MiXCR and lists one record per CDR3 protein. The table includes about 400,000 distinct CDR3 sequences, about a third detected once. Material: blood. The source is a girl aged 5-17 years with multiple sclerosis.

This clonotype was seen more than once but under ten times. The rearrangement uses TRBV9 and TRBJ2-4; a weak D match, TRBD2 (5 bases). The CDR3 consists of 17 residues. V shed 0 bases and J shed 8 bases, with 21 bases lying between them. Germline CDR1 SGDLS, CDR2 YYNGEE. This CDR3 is CASSVGDIPEGRDIQYF. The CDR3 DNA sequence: TGTGCCAGCAGCGTAGGAGACATCCCTGAGGGTAGAGACATTCAGTACTTC. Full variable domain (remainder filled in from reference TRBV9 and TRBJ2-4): DSGVTQTPKHLITATGQRVTLRCSPRSGDLSVYWYQQSLDQGLQFLIQYYNGEERAKGNILERFSAQQFPDLHSELNLSSLELGDSALYFCASSVGDIPEGRDIQYFGAGTRLSVL.

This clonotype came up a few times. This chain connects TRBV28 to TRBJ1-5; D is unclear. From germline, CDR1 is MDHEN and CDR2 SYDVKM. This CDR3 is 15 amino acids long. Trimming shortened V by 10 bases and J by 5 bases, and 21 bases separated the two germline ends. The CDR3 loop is CATFPGGGPHQPQHF. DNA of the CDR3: TGTGCCACCTTTCCGGGAGGTGGGCCTCATCAGCCCCAGCATTTT. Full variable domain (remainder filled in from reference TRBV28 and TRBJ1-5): DVKVTQSSRYLVKRTGEKVFLECVQDMDHENMFWYRQDPGLGLRLIYFSYDVKMKEKGDIPEGYSVSREKKERFSLILESASTNQTSMYLCATFPGGGPHQPQHFGDGTRLSIL.

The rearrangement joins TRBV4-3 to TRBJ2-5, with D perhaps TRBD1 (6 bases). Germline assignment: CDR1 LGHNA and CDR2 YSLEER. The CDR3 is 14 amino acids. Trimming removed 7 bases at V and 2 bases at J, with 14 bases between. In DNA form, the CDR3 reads TGCGCCAGCACCGGGACATACCCACAAGAGACCCAGTACTTC. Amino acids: CASTGTYPQETQYF.

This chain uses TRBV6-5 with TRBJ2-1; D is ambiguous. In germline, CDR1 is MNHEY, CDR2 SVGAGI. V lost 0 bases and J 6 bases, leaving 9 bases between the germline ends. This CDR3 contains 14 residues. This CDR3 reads CASSYSTGPNEQFF. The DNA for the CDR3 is TGTGCCAGCAGTTACTCGACCGGGCCCAATGAGCAGTTCTTC.

CDR3: CSARTWGPAPEYYGYTF. The CDR3 coding sequence is TGCAGTGCCCGAACATGGGGGCCAGCTCCTGAGTACTATGGCTACACCTTC. The V call is TRBV20-1, the J call TRBJ1-2, with D perhaps matching TRBD1 (6 bases). This CDR3 has 17 amino acids. Germline V gene data show CDR1 as DFQATT and CDR2 as SNEGSKA (reference sequence). The ends were cut back, 6 bases at V and 3 bases at J, with 26 bases in the middle.

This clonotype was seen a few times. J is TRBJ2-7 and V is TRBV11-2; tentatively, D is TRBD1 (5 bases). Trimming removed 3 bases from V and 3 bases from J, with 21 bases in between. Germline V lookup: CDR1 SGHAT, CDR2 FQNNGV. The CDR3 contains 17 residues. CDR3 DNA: TGTGCCAGCAGCTTGGGCCGCTTGGGGCGTCAAGACTACGAGCAGTACTTC. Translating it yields CASSLGRLGRQDYEQYF.

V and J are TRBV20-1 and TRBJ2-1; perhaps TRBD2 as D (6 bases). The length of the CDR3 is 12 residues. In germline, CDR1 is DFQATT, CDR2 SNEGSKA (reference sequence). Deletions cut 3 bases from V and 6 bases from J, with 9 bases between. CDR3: CSASTGVNEQFF. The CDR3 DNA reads TGCAGTGCTAGTACGGGGGTCAATGAGCAGTTCTTC.

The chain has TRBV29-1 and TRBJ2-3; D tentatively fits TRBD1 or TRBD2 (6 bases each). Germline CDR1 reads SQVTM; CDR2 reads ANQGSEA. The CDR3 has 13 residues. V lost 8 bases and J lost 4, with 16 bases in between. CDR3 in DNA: TGCAGCATGTTGGGGGGCGGCCCAGATACGCAGTATTTT. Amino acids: CSMLGGGPDTQYF.

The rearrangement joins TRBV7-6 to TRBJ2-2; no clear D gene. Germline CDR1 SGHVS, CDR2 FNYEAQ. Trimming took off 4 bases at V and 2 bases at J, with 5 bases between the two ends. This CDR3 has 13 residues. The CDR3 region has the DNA TGTGCCAGCAGCTCTGATAACACCGGGGAGCTGTTTTTT. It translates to CASSSDNTGELFF.

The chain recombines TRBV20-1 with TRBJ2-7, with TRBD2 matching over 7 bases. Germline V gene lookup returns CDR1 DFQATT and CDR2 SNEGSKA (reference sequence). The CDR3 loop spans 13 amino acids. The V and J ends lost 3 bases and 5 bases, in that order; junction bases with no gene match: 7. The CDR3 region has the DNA TGCAGTGCTAGGAATGGGGAGGGCAACGAGCAGTACTTC. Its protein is CSARNGEGNEQYF.

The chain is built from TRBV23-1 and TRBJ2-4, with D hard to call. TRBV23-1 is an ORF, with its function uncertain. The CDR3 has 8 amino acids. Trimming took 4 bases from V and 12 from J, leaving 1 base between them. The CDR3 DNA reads TGCGCCAGCAGTCCTCAGTACTTC. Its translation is CASSPQYF.

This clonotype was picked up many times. The CDR3 is CASSGPYEQYF. In DNA form, the CDR3 reads TGTGCCAGCAGCGGTCCCTACGAGCAGTACTTC. This rearrangement joins TRBV2 to TRBJ2-7; D is unresolved. The CDR3 loop spans 11 amino acids. V was cut by 6 bases and J by 2 bases, with 5 bases left in between. In germline, CDR1 is SNHLY, CDR2 FYNNEI.

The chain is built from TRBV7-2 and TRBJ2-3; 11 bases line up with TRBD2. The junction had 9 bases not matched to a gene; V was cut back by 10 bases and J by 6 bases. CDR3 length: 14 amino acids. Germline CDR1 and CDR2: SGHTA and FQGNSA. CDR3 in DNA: TGTGCCACGACAAATAGCGGGGGGGCCGATACGCAGTATTTT. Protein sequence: CATTNSGGADTQYF.

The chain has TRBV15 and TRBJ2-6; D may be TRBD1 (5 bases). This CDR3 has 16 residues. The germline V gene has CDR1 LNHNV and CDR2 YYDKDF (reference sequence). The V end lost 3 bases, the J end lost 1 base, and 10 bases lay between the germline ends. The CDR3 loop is CATSSHRISGANVLTF. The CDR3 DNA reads TGTGCCACCAGCAGCCACAGGATTTCTGGGGCCAACGTCCTGACTTTC.

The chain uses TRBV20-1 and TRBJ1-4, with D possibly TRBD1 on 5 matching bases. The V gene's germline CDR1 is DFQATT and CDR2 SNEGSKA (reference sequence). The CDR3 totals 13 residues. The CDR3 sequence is CSPREGEGEKLFF. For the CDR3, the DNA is TGCAGCCCCCGGGAAGGGGAAGGTGAAAAACTGTTTTTT.

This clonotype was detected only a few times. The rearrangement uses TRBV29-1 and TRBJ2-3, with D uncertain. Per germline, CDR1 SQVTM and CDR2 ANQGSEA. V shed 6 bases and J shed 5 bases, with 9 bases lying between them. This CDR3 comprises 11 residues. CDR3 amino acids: CSVNSGDTQYF. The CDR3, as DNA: TGCAGCGTGAACTCAGGAGATACGCAGTATTTT.

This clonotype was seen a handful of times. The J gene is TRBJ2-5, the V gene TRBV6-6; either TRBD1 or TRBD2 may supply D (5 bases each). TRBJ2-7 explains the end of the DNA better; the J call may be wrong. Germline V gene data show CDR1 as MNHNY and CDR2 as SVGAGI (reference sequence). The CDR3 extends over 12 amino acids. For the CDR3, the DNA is TGTGCCAGCACCTGGGACGGTTACGAGCAGTACTTC. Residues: CASTWDGYEQYF.